One and the same sample provided the 5 T cell receptor beta chains below, sequenced in a study of cytomegalovirus exposure and HLA in healthy donors. PCR was performed using 60 Vbeta and 13 Jbeta primers. This table comes from immunoSEQ multiplex PCR, and its TCRdb copy is limited to in-frame clones, with some not included. The repertoire consists of 150,000 to 200,000 clones, with about four fifths occurring once and the leading ten covering more than 1.5%. The sequencing input was PBMCs. These receptor sequences come from a man younger than 30 in good health and CMV-seronegative.

J is TRBJ1-2 and V is TRBV29-1; possible D gene TRBD1, 5 bases. There are 13 residues in the CDR3. The germline CDR1 and CDR2 sequences are SQVTM and ANQGSEA. Trimming stripped 0 bases from V and 3 bases from J, with 8 bases between. The DNA for the CDR3 is TGCAGCGTTGAAGATGACAGTCACTATGGCTACACCTTC. It is translated as CSVEDDSHYGYTF.

The genes are TRBV28 and TRBJ2-1, with 8 bases that match TRBD2. V was pared by 3 bases and J by 0 bases, with 7 bases of the junction left unmatched. Germline CDR1 is MDHEN and CDR2 is SYDVKM. CDR3 length equals 17 residues. CDR3 DNA sequence: TGTGCCAGCAGTTTGTCACTAGCGGATTCCTCCTACAATGAGCAGTTCTTC. Translating it yields CASSLSLADSSYNEQFF. The whole variable domain, remainder taken from reference TRBV28 and TRBJ2-1, is DVKVTQSSRYLVKRTGEKVFLECVQDMDHENMFWYRQDPGLGLRLIYFSYDVKMKEKGDIPEGYSVSREKKERFSLILESASTNQTSMYLCASSLSLADSSYNEQFFGPGTRLTVL.

For the CDR3, the DNA is TGTGCCAGCAGCTTCTGGACTAGCGGAGCTTACGAGCAGTACTTC. It yields the protein CASSFWTSGAYEQYF. The V and J genes are TRBV11-2 and TRBJ2-5; the match to TRBD2 covers 10 bases. The end of the DNA aligns better with TRBJ2-7, so the J call may be wrong. The CDR3 is 15 residues long. Germline values: CDR1 SGHAT, CDR2 FQNNGV.

The chain links TRBV4-1 to TRBJ2-1, with 10 bases that match TRBD2. This CDR3 has 19 residues. The J segment lost 0 bases and the V segment lost 2 bases, leaving 10 bases of the junction unmatched. Per germline, CDR1 MGHRA and CDR2 YSYEKL. CDR3 bases: TGCGCCAGCAGCCAACCCCCCGGGACTAGCGCGAGCTCCTACAATGAGCAGTTCTTC. Amino acids: CASSQPPGTSASSYNEQFF.

The V and J genes are TRBV4-3 and TRBJ2-3; 12 bases map to TRBD2. The CDR3 has 19 amino acids. The germline CDR1 and CDR2 sequences are LGHNA and YSLEER. The ends lost 0 bases at V and 4 bases at J; junction bases unmatched: 11. CDR3 sequence: CASSQELRLAGGPPDTQYF. CDR3 DNA: TGCGCCAGCAGCCAAGAACTTCGGCTAGCGGGGGGGCCACCAGATACGCAGTATTTT.